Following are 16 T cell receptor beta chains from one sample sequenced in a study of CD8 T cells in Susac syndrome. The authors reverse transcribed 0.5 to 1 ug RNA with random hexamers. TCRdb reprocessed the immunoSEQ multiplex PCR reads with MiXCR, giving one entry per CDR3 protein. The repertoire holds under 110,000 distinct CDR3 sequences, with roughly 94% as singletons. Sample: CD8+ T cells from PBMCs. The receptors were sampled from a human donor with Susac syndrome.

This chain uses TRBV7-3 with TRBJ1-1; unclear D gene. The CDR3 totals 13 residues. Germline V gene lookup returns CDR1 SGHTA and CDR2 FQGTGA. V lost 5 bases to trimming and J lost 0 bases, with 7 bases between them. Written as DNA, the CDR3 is TGTGCCAGCAGCCTCGGGATGAACACTGAAGCTTTCTTT. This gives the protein CASSLGMNTEAFF.

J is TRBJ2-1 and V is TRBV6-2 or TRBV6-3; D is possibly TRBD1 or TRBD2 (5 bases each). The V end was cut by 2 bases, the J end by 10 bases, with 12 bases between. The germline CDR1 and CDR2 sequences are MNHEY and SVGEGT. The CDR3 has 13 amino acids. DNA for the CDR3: TGTGCCAGCAGTTACGGGACCGCCCGGGAGCAGTTCTTC. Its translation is CASSYGTAREQFF.

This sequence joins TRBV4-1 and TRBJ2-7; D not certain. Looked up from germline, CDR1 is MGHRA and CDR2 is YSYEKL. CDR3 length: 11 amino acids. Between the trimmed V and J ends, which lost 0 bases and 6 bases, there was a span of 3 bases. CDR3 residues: CASSQEGEQYF. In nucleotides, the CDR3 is TGCGCCAGCAGCCAAGAGGGCGAGCAGTACTTC.

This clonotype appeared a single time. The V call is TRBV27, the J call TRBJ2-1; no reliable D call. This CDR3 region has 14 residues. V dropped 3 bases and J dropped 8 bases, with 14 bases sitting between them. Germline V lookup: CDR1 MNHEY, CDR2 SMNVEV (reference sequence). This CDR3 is CASSLAEPDDEQFF. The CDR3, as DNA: TGTGCCAGCAGTTTGGCGGAACCTGACGATGAGCAGTTCTTC.

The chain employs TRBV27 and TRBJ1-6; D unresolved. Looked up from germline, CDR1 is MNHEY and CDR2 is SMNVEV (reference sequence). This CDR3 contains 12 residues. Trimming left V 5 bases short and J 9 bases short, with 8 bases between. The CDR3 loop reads CASSAAGSPLHF. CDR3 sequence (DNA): TGTGCCAGCAGTGCCGCCGGTTCACCCCTCCACTTT.

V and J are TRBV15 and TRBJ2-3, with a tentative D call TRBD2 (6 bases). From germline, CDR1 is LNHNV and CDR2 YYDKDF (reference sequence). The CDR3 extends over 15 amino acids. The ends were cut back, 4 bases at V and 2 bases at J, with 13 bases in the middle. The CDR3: CATSNPGGDTDTQYF. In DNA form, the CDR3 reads TGTGCCACCAGCAACCCCGGCGGGGACACAGATACGCAGTATTTT.

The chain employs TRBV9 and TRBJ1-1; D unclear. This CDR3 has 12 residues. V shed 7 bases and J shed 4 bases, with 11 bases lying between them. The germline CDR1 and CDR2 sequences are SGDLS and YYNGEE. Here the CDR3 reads CASGQSGTEAFF. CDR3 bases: TGTGCCAGCGGCCAGTCTGGCACTGAAGCTTTCTTT.

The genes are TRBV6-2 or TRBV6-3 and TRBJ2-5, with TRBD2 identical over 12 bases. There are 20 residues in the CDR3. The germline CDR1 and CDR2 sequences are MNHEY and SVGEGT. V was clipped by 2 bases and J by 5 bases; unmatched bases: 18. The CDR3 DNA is TGTGCCAGCAGTTACCGTTCGGTGTTCCGGACTAGCGGGGATTCGGAGACCCAGTACTTC. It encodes CASSYRSVFRTSGDSETQYF.

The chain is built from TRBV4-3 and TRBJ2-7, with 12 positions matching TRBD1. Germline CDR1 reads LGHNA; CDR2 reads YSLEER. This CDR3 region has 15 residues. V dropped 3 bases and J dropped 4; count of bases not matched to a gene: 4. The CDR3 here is CASSQGTGGVYEQYF. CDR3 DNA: TGCGCCAGCAGCCAGGGGACAGGGGGCGTTTACGAGCAGTACTTC.

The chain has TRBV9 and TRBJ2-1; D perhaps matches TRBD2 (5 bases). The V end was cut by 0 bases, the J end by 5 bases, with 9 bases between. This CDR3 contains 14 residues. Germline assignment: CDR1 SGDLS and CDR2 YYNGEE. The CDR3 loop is CASSVAGIDNEQFF. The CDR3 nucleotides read TGTGCCAGCAGCGTAGCGGGGATCGACAATGAGCAGTTCTTC.

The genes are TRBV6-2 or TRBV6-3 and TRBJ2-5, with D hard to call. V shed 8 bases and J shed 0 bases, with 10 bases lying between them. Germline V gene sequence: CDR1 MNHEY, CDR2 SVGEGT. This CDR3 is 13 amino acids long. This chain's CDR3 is CASGSTYQETQYF. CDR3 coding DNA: TGTGCCAGCGGCTCTACTTACCAAGAGACCCAGTACTTC.

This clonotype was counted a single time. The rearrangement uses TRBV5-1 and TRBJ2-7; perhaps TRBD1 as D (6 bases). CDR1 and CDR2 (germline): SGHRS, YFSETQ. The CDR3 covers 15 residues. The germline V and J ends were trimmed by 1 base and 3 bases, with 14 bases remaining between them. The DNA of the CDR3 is TGCGCCAGCAGCTTGACGGGACAAATAATCTACGAGCAGTACTTC. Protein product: CASSLTGQIIYEQYF.

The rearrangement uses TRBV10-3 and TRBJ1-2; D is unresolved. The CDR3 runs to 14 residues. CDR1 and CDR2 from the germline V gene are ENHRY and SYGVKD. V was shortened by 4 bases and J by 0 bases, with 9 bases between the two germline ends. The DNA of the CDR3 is TGTGCCATCAGTGCGGACGGAGCTAACTATGGCTACACCTTC. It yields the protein CAISADGANYGYTF.

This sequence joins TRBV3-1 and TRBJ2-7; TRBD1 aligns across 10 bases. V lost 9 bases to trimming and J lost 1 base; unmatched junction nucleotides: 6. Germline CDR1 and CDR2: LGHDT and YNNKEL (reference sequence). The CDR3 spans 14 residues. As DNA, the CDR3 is TGTGCCAGTAGTCCGGGACAGGGGTCCTACGAGCAGTACTTC. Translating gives CASSPGQGSYEQYF.

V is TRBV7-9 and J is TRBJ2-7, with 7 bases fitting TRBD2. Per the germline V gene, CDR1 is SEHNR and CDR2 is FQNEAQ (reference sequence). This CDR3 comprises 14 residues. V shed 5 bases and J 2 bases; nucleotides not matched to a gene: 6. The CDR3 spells CASSTTGRPYEQYF. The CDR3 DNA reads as TGTGCCAGCAGCACGACCGGGAGGCCCTACGAGCAGTACTTC.

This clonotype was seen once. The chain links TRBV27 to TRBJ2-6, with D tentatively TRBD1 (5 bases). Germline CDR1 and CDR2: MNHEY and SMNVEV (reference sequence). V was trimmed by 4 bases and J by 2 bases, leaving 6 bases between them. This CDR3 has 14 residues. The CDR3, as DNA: TGTGCCAGCAGTTCAGGGACTGGGGCCAACGTCCTGACTTTC. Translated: CASSSGTGANVLTF.